This T cell receptor beta chain is from a study of T cells after yellow fever vaccination. V was pared by 7 bases and J by 2 bases, with 10 bases between. The CDR3 runs 14 residues. Germline values: CDR1 KGHDR, CDR2 SFDVKD. Study results and caveats: At 95% to 98% for CD4 and about 91% for CD8, most primary-vaccination clones showed up again after the booster. CD4 and CD8 compartments shared a small share of clonotypes, likely from convergent recombination. Within FACS-sorted repertoires, abundant clonotypes contaminating from the bulk population could be present.

The 5'RACE template-switching step produced TCR cDNA and added a universal primer site and UMIs. One entry per CDR3 protein, called by TCRdb with MiXCR from the 5' RACE reads. The sample lists some 110,000 distinct CDR3 sequences, roughly 7.9% seen once, with approximately 3% in the top ten. This clonotype was seen at least ten times. Its antigen is unidentified. The sequencing here drew on CD4+ T cells sorted from PBMCs, taken approximately 47 days after the first yellow fever vaccination. This chain uses TRBV24-1 with TRBJ2-2, with D perhaps TRBD1 (6 bases). The receptor comes from a man aged 18 to 29 who received the YFV17D yellow fever vaccine. The CDR3 loop is CATRGQRNTGELFF. The DNA for the CDR3 is TGTGCCACCAGAGGACAGAGAAACACCGGGGAGCTGTTTTTT.